The 3 T cell receptor beta chains in this list originate from one sample, sequenced in a study of T cells in women clearing cervical HPV infection. Clones were read by immunoSEQ multiplex PCR, and TCRdb kept only the in-frame ones, dropping some. The table lists around 44,000 clones. The sample taken for sequencing was blood buffy coat. Every receptor here comes from a woman aged 18 to 75 with a cervical HPV16 infection that either progressed to CIN3+ or cleared (not recorded which).

With regard to this clone: The sequence runs out 3 residues before the end of the CDR3; the remainder is reconstructed from the germline J gene. J is TRBJ2-3 and V is TRBV4-1; D may be TRBD2 (6 bases). The CDR3 runs to 15 residues. The germline V gene has CDR1 MGHRA and CDR2 YSYEKL. V lost 0 bases to trimming and J lost 0 bases, with 7 bases between them. The CDR3 is CASSQEGTSTDTQYF. The part of the CDR3 DNA that was read is TGCGCCAGCAGCCAAGAAGGGACTAGCACAGATACG.

As for this clone: Coverage ceases 3 residues before the CDR3 finishes, and the germline J gene fills in the end. The gene calls are TRBV19 and TRBJ1-2; 7 bases map to TRBD1. The junction had 15 bases not matched to a gene; V was cut back by 10 bases and J by 7 bases. The CDR3 spans 14 residues. Germline V CDR1 and CDR2: LNHDA, SQIVND (reference sequence). Incomplete CDR3 DNA: TGTGCCAAGACACCTGACAGGGAACCACCTGGC. This gives the protein CAKTPDREPPG. The CDR3, in full, reads CAKTPDREPPGYTF.

With respect to this clone: The CDR3 goes on 3 residues after the read ends, and that part is filled in from the germline J gene. This rearrangement joins TRBV20-1 to TRBJ2-1; D may be TRBD2 (5 bases). There are 15 residues in the CDR3. Trimming pared 0 bases from V and 5 bases from J, leaving 14 bases between. Germline lookup yields CDR1 DFQATT and CDR2 SNEGSKA (reference sequence). The sequenced part of the CDR3 DNA is TGCAGTGCTAGAGATTTAGCGTCGAGCGACAATGAG. This codes for CSARDLASSDNE. The whole CDR3 reads CSARDLASSDNEQFF.